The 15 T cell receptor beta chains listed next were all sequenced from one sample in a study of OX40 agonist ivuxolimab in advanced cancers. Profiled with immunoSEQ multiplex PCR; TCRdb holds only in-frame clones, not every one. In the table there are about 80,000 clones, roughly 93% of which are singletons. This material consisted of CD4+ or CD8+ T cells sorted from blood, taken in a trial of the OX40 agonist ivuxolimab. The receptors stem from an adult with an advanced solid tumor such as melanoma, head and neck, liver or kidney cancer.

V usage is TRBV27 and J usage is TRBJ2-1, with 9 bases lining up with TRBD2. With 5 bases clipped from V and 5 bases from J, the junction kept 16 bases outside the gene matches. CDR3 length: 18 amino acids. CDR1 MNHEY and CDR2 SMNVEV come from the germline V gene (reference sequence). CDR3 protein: CASSHTAPSGRPNNEQFF. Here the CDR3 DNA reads TGTGCCAGCAGTCACACCGCCCCCAGCGGGAGGCCCAACAATGAGCAGTTCTTC.

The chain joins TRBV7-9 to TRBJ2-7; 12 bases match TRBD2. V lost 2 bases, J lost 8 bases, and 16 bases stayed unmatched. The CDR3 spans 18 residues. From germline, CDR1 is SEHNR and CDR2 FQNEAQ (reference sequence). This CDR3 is CASSLSSSGRADTTKQYF. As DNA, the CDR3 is TGTGCCAGCAGCTTATCCTCTAGCGGGAGGGCCGATACTACGAAGCAGTACTTC.

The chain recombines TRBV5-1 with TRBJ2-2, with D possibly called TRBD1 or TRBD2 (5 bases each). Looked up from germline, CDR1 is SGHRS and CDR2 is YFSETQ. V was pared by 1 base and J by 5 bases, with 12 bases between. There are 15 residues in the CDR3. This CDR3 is CASSLPRDATGELFF. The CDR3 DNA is TGCGCCAGCAGCTTGCCTCGGGACGCTACCGGGGAGCTGTTTTTT.

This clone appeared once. This chain's CDR3 is CASSPRQQETQYF. As DNA, the CDR3 is TGTGCCAGCTCACCACGGCAGCAAGAGACCCAGTACTTC. V usage is TRBV18 and J usage is TRBJ2-5; D not resolved. The germline gives CDR1 KGHSH, CDR2 LQKENI. Trimming removed 1 base at V and 2 bases at J, with 5 bases between. The CDR3 is made up of 13 amino acids.

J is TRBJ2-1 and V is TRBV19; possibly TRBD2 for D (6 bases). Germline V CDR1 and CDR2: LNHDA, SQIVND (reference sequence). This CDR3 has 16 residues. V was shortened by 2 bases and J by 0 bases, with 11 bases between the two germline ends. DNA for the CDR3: TGTGCCAGTAGTATAACCGCGGGACGCTCCTACAATGAGCAGTTCTTC. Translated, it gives CASSITAGRSYNEQFF.

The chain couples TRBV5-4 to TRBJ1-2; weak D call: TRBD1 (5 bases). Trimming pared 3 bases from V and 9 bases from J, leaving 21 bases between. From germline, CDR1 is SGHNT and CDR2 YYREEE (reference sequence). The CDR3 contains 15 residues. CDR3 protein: CASSSGQGFVGSYTF. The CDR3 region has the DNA TGTGCCAGCAGCTCTGGGCAGGGATTCGTCGGCAGCTACACCTTC.

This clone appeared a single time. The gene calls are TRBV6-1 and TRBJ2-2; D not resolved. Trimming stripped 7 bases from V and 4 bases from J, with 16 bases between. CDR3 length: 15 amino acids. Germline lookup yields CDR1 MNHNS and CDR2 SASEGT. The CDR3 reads CASTVSSVPTGELFF. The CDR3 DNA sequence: TGTGCCAGCACTGTGAGCTCTGTTCCCACCGGGGAGCTGTTTTTT.

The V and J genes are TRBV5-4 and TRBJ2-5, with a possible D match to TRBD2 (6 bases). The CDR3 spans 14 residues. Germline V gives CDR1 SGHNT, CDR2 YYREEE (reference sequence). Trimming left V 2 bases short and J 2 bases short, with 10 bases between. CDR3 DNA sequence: TGTGCCAGCAGCTTTGAGCGGGCTCAAGAGACCCAGTACTTC. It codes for CASSFERAQETQYF.

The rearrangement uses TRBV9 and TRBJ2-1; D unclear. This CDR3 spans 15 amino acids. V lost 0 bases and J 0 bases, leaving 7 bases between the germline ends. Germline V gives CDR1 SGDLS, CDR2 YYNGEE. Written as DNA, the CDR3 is TGTGCCAGCAGCGTAGTAGTCGGCTCCTACAATGAGCAGTTCTTC. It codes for CASSVVVGSYNEQFF.

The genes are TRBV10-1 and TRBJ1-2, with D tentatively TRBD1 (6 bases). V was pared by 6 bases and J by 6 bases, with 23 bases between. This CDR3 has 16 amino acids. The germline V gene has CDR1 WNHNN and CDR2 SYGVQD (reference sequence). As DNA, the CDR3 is TGCGCCAGCAGCCCGAGGTCCAACGGGGGCGCAGATGGCTACACCTTC. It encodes CASSPRSNGGADGYTF.

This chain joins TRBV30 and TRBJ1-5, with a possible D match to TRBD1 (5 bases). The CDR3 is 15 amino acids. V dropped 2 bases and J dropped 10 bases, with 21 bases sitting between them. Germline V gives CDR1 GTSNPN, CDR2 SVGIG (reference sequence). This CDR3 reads CAWSPATAYEGPQHF. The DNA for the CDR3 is TGTGCCTGGAGTCCGGCGACAGCCTATGAGGGACCCCAGCATTTT.

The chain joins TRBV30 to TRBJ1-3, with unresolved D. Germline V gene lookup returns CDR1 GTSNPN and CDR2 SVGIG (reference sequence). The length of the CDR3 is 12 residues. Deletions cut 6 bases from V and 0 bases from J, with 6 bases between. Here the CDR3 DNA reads TGTGCCTGTCGCTCCTCTGGAAACACCATATATTTT. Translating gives CACRSSGNTIYF.

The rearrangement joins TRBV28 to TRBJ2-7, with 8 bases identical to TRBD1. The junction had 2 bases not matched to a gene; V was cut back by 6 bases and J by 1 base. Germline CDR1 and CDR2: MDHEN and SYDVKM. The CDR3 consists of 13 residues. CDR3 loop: CASRRTGSYEQYF. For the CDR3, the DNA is TGTGCCAGCAGAAGGACAGGGTCCTACGAGCAGTACTTC.

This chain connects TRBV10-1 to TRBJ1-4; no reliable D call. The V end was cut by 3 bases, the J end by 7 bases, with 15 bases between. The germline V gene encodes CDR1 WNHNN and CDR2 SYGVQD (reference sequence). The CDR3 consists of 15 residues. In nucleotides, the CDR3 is TGCGCCAGCAGTGACGGCGGAGCAGGCCGTGAAAAACTGTTTTTT. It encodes CASSDGGAGREKLFF.

The CDR3 region has the DNA TGTGCCAGCAGCCCCCCGGGACAGGGGGTAGTGAACACTGAAGCTTTCTTT. Encoded protein: CASSPPGQGVVNTEAFF. The chain has TRBV28 and TRBJ1-1, with 11 nucleotides matching TRBD1. The trim removed 6 bases at V and 0 bases at J, leaving 9 bases unmatched. The CDR3 consists of 17 residues. Germline CDR1 MDHEN, CDR2 SYDVKM.